This T cell receptor (beta chain) was observed in a study of metastatic and nonmetastatic thyroid tumors. J gave up 6 bases and V 0 bases, and 5 bases lay outside the gene matches. The CDR3 sequence is 15 residues long. CDR1 DFQATT and CDR2 SNEGSKA come from the germline V gene (reference sequence). Not a single patient had been given any form of treatment at any point before undergoing thyroid surgery. From the PCR reads, TCRdb re-called clones with MiXCR. The repertoire consists of about 70,000 clones, with about 17% occurring once and the leading ten covering about 13%. The sequence was obtained from a female donor with papillary thyroid cancer or a benign thyroid nodule (not recorded which). Some clones in this sample may be carry-over from other donors' samples. The sample taken for sequencing was blood. The chain recombines TRBV20-1 with TRBJ2-1; 10 nucleotides line up with TRBD2. The CDR3 sequence: CSARDLSGRVNEQFF. CDR3 nucleotide sequence: TGCAGTGCTAGAGACCTCAGCGGGAGGGTCAATGAGCAGTTCTTC.